This T cell receptor beta chain was recovered during a study of blood T cell repertoires in COVID-19. About the study: The analysed material was cDNA or gDNA that came from T cells, B-cell-depleted T cells, or PBMCs.

The authors' processing: Reference gene primer amplification gave nucleated cell count estimates. Sequencing used immunoSEQ multiplex PCR; TCRdb keeps in-frame clones, though not all of them. That table supplies the V and J calls and clone size; D and trimming were determined from the DNA. Among roughly 80,000 clones listed, 60% to 80% were seen once. Between the trimmed V and J ends, which lost 0 bases and 10 bases, there was a span of 12 bases. This CDR3 comprises 14 residues. Germline lookup yields CDR1 KGHSH and CDR2 LQKENI. The count of this clone is one. V is TRBV18 and J is TRBJ1-4; D gene ambiguous. Sequences were obtained from peripheral blood. This TCR derives from a human donor in a cohort sampled during active COVID-19. The CDR3 DNA sequence: TGTGCCAGCTCACCACCGTCGGAGGAGGGAAAACTGTTTTTT. Translating gives CASSPPSEEGKLFF.